This T cell receptor beta chain was captured by sequencing in a study of T-cell reconstitution after alpha-beta-depleted transplantation in children. This clonotype showed up many times. Germline V gives CDR1 SEHNR, CDR2 FQNEAQ (reference sequence). V was trimmed by 4 bases and J by 0 bases, leaving 13 bases between them. The CDR3 consists of 17 residues. Unique molecular identifiers tagged the TCRbeta library. A single record per CDR3 protein comes from TCRdb applying MiXCR to the PCR reads. The table records 70,000 or so distinct CDR3 sequences, approximately 10% of them present only once. J is TRBJ1-6 and V is TRBV7-9; maybe TRBD1 (6 bases). The sequence was obtained from a boy aged 10-17 years with acute myeloid leukemia, due to receive a stem cell transplant. Sequenced here: PBMCs, sampled before TCRalphabeta/CD19-depleted stem cell transplant. The CDR3 protein is CASSSRGLSSYNSPLHF. CDR3 nucleotides: TGTGCCAGCAGCTCTAGGGGGTTGAGCTCCTATAATTCACCCCTCCACTTT.